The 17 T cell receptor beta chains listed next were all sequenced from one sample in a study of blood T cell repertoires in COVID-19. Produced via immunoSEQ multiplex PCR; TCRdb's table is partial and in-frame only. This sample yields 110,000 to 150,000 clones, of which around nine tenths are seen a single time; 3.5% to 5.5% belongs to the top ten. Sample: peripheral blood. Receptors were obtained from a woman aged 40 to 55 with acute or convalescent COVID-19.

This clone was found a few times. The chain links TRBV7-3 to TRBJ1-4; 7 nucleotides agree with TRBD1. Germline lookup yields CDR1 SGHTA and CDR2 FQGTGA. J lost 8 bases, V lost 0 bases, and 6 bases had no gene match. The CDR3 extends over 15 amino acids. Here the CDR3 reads CASSLTGGNGEKLFF. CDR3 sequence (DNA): TGTGCCAGCAGCTTAACAGGGGGCAATGGAGAAAAACTGTTTTTT.

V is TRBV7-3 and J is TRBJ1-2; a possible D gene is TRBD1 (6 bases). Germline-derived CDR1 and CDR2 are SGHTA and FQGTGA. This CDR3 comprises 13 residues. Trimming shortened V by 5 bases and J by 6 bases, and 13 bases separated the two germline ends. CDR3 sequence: CASSITGLNGYTF. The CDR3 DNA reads TGTGCCAGCAGCATTACAGGGCTGAATGGCTACACCTTC.

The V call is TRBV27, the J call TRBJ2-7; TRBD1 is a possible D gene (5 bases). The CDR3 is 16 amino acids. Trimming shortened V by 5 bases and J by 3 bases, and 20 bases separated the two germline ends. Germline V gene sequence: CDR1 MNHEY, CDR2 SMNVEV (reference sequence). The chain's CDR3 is CASSTSGRAAHYEQYF. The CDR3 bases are TGTGCCAGCAGTACTTCCGGCAGGGCGGCCCACTACGAGCAGTACTTC.

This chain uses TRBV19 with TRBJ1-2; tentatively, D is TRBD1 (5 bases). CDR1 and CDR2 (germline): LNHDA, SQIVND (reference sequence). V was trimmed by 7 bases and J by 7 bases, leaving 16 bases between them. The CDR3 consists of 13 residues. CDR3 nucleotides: TGTGCCAGTAATGTAGGAGCGACAGCTGGCTACACCTTC. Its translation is CASNVGATAGYTF.

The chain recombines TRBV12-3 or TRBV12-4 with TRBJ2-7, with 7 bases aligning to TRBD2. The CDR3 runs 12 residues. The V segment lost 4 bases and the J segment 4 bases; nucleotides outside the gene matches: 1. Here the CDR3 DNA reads TGTGCCAGCAGTTCTAGCGGTTACGAGCAGTACTTC. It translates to CASSSSGYEQYF.

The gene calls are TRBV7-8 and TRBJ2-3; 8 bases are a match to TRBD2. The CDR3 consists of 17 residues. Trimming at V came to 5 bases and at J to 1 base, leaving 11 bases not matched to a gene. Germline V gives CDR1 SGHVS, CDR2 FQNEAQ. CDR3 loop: CASSLALSRGGTDTQYF. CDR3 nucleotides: TGTGCCAGCAGCCTTGCTTTGTCGCGGGGGGGCACAGATACGCAGTATTTT.

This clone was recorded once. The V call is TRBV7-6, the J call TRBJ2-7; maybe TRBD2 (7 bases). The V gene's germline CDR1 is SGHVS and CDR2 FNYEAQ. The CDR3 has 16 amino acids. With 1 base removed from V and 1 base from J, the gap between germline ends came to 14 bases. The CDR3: CASSLEGEGESYEQYF. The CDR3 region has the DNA TGTGCCAGCAGCTTAGAAGGGGAGGGGGAGTCCTACGAGCAGTACTTC.

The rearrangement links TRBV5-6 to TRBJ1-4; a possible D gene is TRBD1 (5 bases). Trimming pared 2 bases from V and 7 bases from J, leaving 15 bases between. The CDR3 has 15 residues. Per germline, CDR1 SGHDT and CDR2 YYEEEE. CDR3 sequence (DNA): TGTGCCAGCAGCTTCAAAATGGCAGGGTTTGAAAAACTGTTTTTT. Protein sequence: CASSFKMAGFEKLFF. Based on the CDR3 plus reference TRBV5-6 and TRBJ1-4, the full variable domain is DAGVTQSPTHLIKTRGQQVTLRCSPKSGHDTVSWYQQALGQGPQFIFQYYEEEERQRGNFPDRFSGHQFPNYSSELNVNALLLGDSALYLCASSFKMAGFEKLFFGSGTQLSVL.

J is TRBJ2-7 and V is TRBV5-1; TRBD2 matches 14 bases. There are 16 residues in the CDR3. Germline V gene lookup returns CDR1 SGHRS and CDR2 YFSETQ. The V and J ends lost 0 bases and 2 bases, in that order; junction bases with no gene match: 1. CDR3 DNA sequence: TGCGCCAGCAGCTTGGGGGGACTAGCGGGAGCCTACGAGCAGTACTTC. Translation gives CASSLGGLAGAYEQYF.

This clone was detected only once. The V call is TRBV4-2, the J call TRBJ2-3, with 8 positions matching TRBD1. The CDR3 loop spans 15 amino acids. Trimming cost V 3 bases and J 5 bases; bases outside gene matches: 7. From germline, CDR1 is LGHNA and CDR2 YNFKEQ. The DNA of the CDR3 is TGTGCCAGCAGCCATCAGGGGGCAAAGGAAGATACGCAGTATTTT. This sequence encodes CASSHQGAKEDTQYF.

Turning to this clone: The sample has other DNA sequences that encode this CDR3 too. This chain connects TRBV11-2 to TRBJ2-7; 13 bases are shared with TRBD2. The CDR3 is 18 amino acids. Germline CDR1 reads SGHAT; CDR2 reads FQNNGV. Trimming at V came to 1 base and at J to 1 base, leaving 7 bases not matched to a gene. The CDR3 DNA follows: TGTGCCAGCAGCTTAGGTCGGACTAGCGGGAGTCAGTCCTACGAGCAGTACTTC. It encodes CASSLGRTSGSQSYEQYF.

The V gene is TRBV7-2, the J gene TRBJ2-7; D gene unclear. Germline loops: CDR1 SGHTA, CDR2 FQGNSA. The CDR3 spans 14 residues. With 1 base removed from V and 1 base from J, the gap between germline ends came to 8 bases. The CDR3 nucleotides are TGTGCCAGCAGCTTAGTCCGTCAGTCCTACGAGCAGTACTTC. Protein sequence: CASSLVRQSYEQYF.

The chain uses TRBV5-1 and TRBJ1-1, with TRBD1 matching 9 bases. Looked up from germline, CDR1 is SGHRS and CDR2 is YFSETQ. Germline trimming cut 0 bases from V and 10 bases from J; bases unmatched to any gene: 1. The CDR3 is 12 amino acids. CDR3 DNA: TGCGCCAGCAGCTTGGGGACAGGGGTAGCTTTCTTT. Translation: CASSLGTGVAFF.

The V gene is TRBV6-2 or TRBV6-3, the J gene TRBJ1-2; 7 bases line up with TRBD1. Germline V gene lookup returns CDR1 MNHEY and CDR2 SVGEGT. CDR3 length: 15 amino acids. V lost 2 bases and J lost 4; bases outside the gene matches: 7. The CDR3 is CASSYRQGDFYGYTF. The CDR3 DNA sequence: TGTGCCAGCAGTTACCGTCAGGGGGATTTCTATGGCTACACCTTC.

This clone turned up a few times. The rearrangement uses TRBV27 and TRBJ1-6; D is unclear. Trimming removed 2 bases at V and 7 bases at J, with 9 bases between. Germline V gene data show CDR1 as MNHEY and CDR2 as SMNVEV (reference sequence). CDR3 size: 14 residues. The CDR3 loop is CASSLEGWNSPLHF. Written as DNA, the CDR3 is TGTGCCAGCAGTTTAGAGGGTTGGAATTCACCCCTCCACTTT.

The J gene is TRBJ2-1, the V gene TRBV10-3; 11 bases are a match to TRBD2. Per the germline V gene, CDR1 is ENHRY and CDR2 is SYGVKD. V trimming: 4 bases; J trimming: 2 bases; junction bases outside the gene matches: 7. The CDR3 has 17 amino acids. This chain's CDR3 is CAISGPVTSGTYNEQFF. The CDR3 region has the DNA TGTGCCATCAGTGGCCCCGTGACTAGCGGGACCTACAATGAGCAGTTCTTC.

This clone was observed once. The DNA for the CDR3 is TGTGCCAGCAGCTTCCAGGGGATTAACACTGAAGCTTTCTTT. Encoded protein: CASSFQGINTEAFF. The chain is built from TRBV7-6 and TRBJ1-1, with a possible D match to TRBD1 (6 bases). V was pared by 3 bases and J by 2 bases, with 10 bases between. The CDR3 is 14 residues long. Germline V lookup: CDR1 SGHVS, CDR2 FNYEAQ.